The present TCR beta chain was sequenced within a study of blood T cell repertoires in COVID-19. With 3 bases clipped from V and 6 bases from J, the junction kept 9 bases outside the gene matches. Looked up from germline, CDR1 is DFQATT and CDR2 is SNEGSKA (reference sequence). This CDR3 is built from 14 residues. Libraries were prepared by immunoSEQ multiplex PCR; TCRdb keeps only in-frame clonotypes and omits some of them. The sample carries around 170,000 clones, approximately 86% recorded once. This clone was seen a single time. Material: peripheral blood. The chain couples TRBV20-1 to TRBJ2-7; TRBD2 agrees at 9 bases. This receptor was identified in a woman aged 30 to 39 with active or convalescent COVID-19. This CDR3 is CSASDAGGRGEQYF. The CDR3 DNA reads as TGCAGTGCTAGTGATGCGGGGGGGCGAGGCGAGCAGTACTTC.